These 8 T cell receptor beta chains were all obtained from the same sample, sequenced in a study of blood T cell repertoires in COVID-19. Some clones are missing from TCRdb's copy, which holds only in-frame ones; the method was immunoSEQ multiplex PCR. The table has fewer than 200,000 clones, around four fifths seen once; the top ten hold around 2.9%. The material sequenced was peripheral blood. The receptors here all came from a woman over 75 with COVID-19, enrolled during active disease.

This clone was counted a few times. The V gene is TRBV20-1, the J gene TRBJ1-1; D is undetermined. The CDR3 contains 11 residues. CDR1 and CDR2 from the germline V gene are DFQATT and SNEGSKA (reference sequence). Trimming removed 4 bases from V and 4 bases from J, with 7 bases in between. The CDR3 is CSAIRLTEAFF. The CDR3 DNA sequence: TGCAGTGCTATCAGACTCACTGAAGCTTTCTTT.

This chain joins TRBV28 and TRBJ2-4; D is unresolved. The CDR3 sequence is 14 residues long. Trimming cost V 5 bases and J 0 bases, with 8 bases left between them. Germline CDR1 reads MDHEN; CDR2 reads SYDVKM. CDR3 loop: CASSTSLAKNIQYF. In nucleotides, the CDR3 is TGTGCCAGCAGTACATCGTTAGCCAAAAACATTCAGTACTTC. The full variable domain, with the rest looked up from reference TRBV28 and TRBJ2-4, is DVKVTQSSRYLVKRTGEKVFLECVQDMDHENMFWYRQDPGLGLRLIYFSYDVKMKEKGDIPEGYSVSREKKERFSLILESASTNQTSMYLCASSTSLAKNIQYFGAGTRLSVL.

The chain recombines TRBV5-1 with TRBJ2-1; 13 nucleotides align to TRBD2. The trim removed 4 bases at V and 1 base at J, leaving 5 bases unmatched. Germline CDR1 is SGHRS and CDR2 is YFSETQ. The CDR3 runs 17 residues. The CDR3 here is CASSVGLAGSSYNEQFF. CDR3 in DNA: TGCGCCAGCAGCGTGGGACTAGCGGGATCTTCCTACAATGAGCAGTTCTTC.

The chain has TRBV11-2 and TRBJ2-7, with 14 bases aligning to TRBD2. With 5 bases clipped from V and 3 bases from J, the junction kept 6 bases outside the gene matches. Germline V gene sequence: CDR1 SGHAT, CDR2 FQNNGV. There are 16 residues in the CDR3. CDR3 DNA: TGTGCCAGCAGCCGGGGACTAGCGGGAGTTCACTACGAGCAGTACTTC. It is translated as CASSRGLAGVHYEQYF.

The V and J genes are TRBV27 and TRBJ2-1; 8 positions match TRBD2. The CDR3 is 15 amino acids. CDR1 and CDR2 from the germline V gene are MNHEY and SMNVEV (reference sequence). V lost 6 bases to trimming and J lost 0 bases; unmatched junction nucleotides: 4. The CDR3 nucleotides read TGTGCCAGCAGCAAGCGGGGGAGCTCCTACAATGAGCAGTTCTTC. Its translation is CASSKRGSSYNEQFF.

The rearrangement joins TRBV10-3 to TRBJ2-1, with 8 bases that match TRBD1. J gave up 4 bases and V 5 bases, and 1 base lay outside the gene matches. Germline V gives CDR1 ENHRY, CDR2 SYGVKD. This CDR3 is 13 amino acids long. CDR3 region: CAISRQGYNEQFF. In DNA, the CDR3 is TGTGCCATCAGTAGACAGGGGTACAATGAGCAGTTCTTC.

This sequence joins TRBV7-2 and TRBJ1-2; no firm D call. The CDR3 is 13 residues long. Germline V gene data show CDR1 as SGHTA and CDR2 as FQGNSA. V was shortened by 0 bases and J by 8 bases, with 10 bases between the two germline ends. The CDR3 sequence: CASSLAAVDGYTF. The CDR3 region has the DNA TGTGCCAGCAGCTTAGCGGCGGTTGACGGCTACACCTTC.

The chain combines TRBV11-2 with TRBJ2-3; TRBD2 agrees at 10 bases. Unmatched junction bases numbered 4, after V lost 1 base and J lost 3 bases. Germline V gene data show CDR1 as SGHAT and CDR2 as FQNNGV. The CDR3 covers 16 residues. The CDR3 coding sequence is TGTGCCAGCAGCTTAGGCTCTAGCGGGGGAACAGATACGCAGTATTTT. Protein: CASSLGSSGGTDTQYF.